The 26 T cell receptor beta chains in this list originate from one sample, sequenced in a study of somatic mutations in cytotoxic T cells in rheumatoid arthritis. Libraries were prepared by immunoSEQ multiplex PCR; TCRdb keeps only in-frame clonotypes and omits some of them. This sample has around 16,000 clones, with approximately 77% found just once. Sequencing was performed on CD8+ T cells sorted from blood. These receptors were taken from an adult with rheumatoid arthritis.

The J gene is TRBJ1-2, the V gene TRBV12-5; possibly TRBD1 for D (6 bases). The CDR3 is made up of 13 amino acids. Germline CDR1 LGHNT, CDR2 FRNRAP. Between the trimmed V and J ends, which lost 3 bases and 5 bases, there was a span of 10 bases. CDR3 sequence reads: CASGFGQPYGYTF. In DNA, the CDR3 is TGTGCTAGTGGTTTTGGACAGCCATATGGCTACACCTTC. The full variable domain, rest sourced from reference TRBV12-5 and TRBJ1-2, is DARVTQTPRHKVTEMGQEVTMRCQPILGHNTVFWYRQTMMQGLELLAYFRNRAPLDDSGMPKDRFSAEMPDATLATLKIQPSEPRDSAVYFCASGFGQPYGYTFGSGTRLTVV.

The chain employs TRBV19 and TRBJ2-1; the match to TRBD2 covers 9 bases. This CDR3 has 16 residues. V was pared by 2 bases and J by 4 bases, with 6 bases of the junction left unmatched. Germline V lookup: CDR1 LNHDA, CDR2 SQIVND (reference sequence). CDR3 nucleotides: TGTGCCAGTAGTATAAGCCTAGCGGGGTTTTACAATGAGCAGTTCTTC. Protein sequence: CASSISLAGFYNEQFF. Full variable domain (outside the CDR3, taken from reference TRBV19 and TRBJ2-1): DGGITQSPKYLFRKEGQNVTLSCEQNLNHDAMYWYRQDPGQGLRLIYYSQIVNDFQKGDIAEGYSVSREKKESFPLTVTSAQKNPTAFYLCASSISLAGFYNEQFFGPGTRLTVL.

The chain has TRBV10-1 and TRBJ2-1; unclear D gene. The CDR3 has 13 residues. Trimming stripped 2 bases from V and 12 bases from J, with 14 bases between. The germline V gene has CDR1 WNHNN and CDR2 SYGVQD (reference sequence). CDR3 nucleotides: TGCGCCAGCAGTGAGGTCGGTGAGCAAGGGCAGTTCTTC. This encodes CASSEVGEQGQFF.

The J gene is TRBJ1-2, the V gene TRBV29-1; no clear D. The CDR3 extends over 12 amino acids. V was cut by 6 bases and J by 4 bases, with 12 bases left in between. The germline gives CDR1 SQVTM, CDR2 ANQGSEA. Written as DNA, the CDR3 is TGCAGCGTCAACGCCCAGTCCTATGGCTACACCTTC. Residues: CSVNAQSYGYTF.

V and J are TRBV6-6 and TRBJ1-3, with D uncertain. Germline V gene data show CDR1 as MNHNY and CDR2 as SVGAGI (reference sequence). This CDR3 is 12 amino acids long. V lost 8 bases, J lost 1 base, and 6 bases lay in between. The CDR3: CASQQSGNTIYF. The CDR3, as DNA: TGTGCCAGCCAACAGTCTGGAAACACCATATATTTT.

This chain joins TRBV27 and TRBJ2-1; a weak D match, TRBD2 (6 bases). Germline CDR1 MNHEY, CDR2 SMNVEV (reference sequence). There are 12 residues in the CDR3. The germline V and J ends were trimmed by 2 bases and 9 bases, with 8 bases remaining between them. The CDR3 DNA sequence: TGTGCCAGCAGTTTAGGAGGGATTGAGCAGTTCTTC. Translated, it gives CASSLGGIEQFF.

CDR3 sequence: CASSSRTANNQPQHF. The CDR3 nucleotides read TGTGCCAGCAGTTCCCGGACAGCCAACAATCAGCCCCAGCATTTT. This rearrangement joins TRBV28 to TRBJ1-5; D is perhaps TRBD1 (6 bases). The V gene lost 4 bases and the J gene lost 3 bases, with 13 bases spanning the gap. The germline V gene has CDR1 MDHEN and CDR2 SYDVKM. There are 15 residues in the CDR3.

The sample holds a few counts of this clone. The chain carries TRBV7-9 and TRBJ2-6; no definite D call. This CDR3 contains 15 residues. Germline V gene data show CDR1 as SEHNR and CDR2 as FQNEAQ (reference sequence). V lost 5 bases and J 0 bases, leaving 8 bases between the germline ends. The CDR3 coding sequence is TGTGCCAGCAGCCAAGAAGACTCTGGGGCCAACGTCCTGACTTTC. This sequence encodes CASSQEDSGANVLTF.

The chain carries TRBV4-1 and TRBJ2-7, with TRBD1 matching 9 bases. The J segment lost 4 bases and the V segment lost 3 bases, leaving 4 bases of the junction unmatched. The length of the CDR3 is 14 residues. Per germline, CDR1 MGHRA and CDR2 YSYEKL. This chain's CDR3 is CASSHPGTGYEQYF. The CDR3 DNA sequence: TGCGCCAGCAGCCACCCCGGGACAGGGTACGAGCAGTACTTC.

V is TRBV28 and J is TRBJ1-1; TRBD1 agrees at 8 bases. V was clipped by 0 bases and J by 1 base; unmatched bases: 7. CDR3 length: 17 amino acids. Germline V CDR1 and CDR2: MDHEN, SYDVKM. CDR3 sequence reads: CASSLWGTGRENTEAFF. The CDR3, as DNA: TGTGCCAGCAGTTTATGGGGGACAGGTAGGGAGAACACTGAAGCTTTCTTT.

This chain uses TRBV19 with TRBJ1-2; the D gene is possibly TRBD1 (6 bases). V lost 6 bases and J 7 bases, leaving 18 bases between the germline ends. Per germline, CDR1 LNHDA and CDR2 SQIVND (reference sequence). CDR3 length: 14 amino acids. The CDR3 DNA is TGTGCCAGTAGCCCCGGTGGGGGCGCATCTGGCTACACCTTC. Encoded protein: CASSPGGGASGYTF. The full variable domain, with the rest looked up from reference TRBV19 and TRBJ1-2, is DGGITQSPKYLFRKEGQNVTLSCEQNLNHDAMYWYRQDPGQGLRLIYYSQIVNDFQKGDIAEGYSVSREKKESFPLTVTSAQKNPTAFYLCASSPGGGASGYTFGSGTRLTVV.

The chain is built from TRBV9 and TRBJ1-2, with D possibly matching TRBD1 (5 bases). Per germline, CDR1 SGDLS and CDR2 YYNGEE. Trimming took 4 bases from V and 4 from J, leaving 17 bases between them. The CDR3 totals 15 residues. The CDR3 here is CASSPRQSRGYGYTF. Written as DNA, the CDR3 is TGTGCCAGCAGCCCTCGACAGTCACGAGGCTATGGCTACACCTTC.

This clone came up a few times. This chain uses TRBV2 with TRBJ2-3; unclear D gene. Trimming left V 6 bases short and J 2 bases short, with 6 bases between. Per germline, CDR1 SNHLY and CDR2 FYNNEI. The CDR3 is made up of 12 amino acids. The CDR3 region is CASRGFTDTQYF. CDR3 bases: TGTGCCAGCAGGGGGTTCACAGATACGCAGTATTTT.

Here the CDR3 DNA reads TGCGCCAGCAGCCCCGGCACAGGCCATGGGAGCAATCAGCCCCAGCATTTT. As protein: CASSPGTGHGSNQPQHF. The rearrangement links TRBV5-1 to TRBJ1-5, with a tentative D call TRBD1 (5 bases). CDR1 is SGHRS, CDR2 YFSETQ, per germline. V dropped 4 bases and J dropped 1 base, with 18 bases sitting between them. The length of the CDR3 is 17 residues.

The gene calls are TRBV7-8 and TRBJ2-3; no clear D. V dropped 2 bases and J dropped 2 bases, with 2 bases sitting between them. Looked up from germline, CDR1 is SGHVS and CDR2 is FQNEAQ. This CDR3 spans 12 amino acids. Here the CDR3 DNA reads TGTGCCAGCAGCTTATACACAGATACGCAGTATTTT. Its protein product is CASSLYTDTQYF.

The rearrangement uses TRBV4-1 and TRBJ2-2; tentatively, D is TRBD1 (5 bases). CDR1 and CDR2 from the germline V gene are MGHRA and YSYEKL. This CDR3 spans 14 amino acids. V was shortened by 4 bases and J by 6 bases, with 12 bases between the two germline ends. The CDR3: CASSPPARAGELFF. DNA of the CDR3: TGCGCCAGCAGCCCCCCTGCCAGGGCCGGGGAGCTGTTTTTT.

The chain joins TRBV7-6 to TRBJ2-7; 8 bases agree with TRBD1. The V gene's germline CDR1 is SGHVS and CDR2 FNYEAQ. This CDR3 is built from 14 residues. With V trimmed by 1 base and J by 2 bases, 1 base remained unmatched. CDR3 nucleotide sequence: TGTGCCAGCAGCTTAGGGACAGGGCCCTACGAGCAGTACGTC. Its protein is CASSLGTGPYEQYV.

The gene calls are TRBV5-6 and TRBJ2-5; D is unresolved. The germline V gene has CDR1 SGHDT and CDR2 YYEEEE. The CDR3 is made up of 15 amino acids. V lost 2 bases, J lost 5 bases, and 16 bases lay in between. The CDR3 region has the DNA TGTGCCAGCAGCTTCAGTCAACGCCGTCAGGAGACCCAGTACTTC. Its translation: CASSFSQRRQETQYF.

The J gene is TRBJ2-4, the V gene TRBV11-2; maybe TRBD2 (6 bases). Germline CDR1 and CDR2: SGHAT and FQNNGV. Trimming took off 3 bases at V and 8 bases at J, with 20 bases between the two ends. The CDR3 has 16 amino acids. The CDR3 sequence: CASSFESRGSSYIQYF. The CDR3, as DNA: TGTGCCAGCAGCTTTGAATCGCGGGGTTCCTCGTACATTCAGTACTTC.

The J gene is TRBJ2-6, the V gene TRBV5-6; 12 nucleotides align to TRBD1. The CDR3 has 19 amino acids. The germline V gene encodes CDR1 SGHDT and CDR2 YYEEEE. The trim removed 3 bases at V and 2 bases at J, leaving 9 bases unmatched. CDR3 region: CASSSHHRDRGPGANVLTF. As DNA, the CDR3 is TGTGCCAGCAGCTCCCACCACCGGGACAGGGGGCCTGGGGCCAACGTCCTGACTTTC. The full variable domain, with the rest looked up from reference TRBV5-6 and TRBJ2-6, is DAGVTQSPTHLIKTRGQQVTLRCSPKSGHDTVSWYQQALGQGPQFIFQYYEEEERQRGNFPDRFSGHQFPNYSSELNVNALLLGDSALYLCASSSHHRDRGPGANVLTFGAGSRLTVL.

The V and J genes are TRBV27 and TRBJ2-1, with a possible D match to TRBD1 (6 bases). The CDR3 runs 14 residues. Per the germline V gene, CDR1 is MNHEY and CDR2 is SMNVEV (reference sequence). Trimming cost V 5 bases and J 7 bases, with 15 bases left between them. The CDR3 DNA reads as TGTGCCAGCAGTAAGAACAGGGTTGGAAATGAGCAGTTCTTC. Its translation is CASSKNRVGNEQFF.

The CDR3 nucleotides read TGTGCCAGCAGCTCCCCGGCCCGGGTCCTTGTCTACGAGCAGTACTTC. Translating it yields CASSSPARVLVYEQYF. J is TRBJ2-7 and V is TRBV7-6; no definite D call. The V gene's germline CDR1 is SGHVS and CDR2 FNYEAQ. This CDR3 contains 16 residues. Trimming left V 4 bases short and J 3 bases short, with 19 bases between.

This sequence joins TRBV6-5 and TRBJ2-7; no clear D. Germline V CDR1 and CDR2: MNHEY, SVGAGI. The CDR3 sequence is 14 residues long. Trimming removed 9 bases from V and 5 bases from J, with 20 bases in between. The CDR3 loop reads CASRPNLGHHEQYV. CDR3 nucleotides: TGTGCCAGTAGGCCCAACCTCGGTCATCACGAGCAGTACGTC.

The DNA for the CDR3 is TGTGCCAGCAGTTTAGGTGTCCAGTCCTACGAGCAGTACTTC. This codes for CASSLGVQSYEQYF. The V gene is TRBV27, the J gene TRBJ2-7; D remains ambiguous. Germline CDR1 MNHEY, CDR2 SMNVEV (reference sequence). CDR3 size: 14 residues. V was trimmed by 2 bases and J by 1 base, leaving 9 bases between them.

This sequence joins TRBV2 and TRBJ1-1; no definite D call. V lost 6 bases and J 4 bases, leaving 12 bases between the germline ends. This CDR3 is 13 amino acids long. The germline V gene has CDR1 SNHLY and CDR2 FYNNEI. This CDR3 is CASSPSPGTEAFF. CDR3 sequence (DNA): TGTGCCAGCAGCCCTTCCCCCGGCACTGAAGCTTTCTTT.

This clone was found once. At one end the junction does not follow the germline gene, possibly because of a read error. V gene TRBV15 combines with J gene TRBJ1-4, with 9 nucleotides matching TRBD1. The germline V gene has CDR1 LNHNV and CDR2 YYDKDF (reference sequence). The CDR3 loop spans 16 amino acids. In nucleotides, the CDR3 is TGTGCCGCCAGCACCGGACAGGGGAATGGTAATGAAAAACTGTTTTTT. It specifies CAASTGQGNGNEKLFF.